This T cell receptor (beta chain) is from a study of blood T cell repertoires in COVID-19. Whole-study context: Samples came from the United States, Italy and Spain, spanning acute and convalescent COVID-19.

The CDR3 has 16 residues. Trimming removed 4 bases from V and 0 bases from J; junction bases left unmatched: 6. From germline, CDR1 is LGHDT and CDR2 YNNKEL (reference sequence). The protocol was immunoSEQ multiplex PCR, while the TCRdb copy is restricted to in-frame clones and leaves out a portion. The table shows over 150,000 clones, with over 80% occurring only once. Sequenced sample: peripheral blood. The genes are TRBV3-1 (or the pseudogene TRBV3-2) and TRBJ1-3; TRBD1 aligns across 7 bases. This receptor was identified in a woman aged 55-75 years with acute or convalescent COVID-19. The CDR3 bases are TGTGCCAGCAGCCCCCAGGACAGGATCTCTGGAAACACCATATATTTT. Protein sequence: CASSPQDRISGNTIYF.